This TCR beta chain stems from a study of identifying expanded T cells in peripheral blood (dated by TCRdb to the late 2010s). With regard to the full study: Separate aliquots of the same genomic DNA pool were sequenced to produce technical replicates, and four replicates were compared in pairs.

Regarding this clone: The specificity of this receptor is unknown. Base qualities are not at hand, and no much larger clone is one base apart.

TCRbeta CDR3 regions were profiled with the immunoSEQ Assay using bias-controlled multiplex PCR amplification of genomic DNA. The paper's processing steps were these. To quantify the absolute abundance of each unique TCRbeta CDR3 region, the sequences were collapsed and filtered. Differential abundance was assessed using a binomial (Fisher-equivalent) model and a beta-binomial model in which time-dependent variance fitted from healthy donors was added. Clones with fewer than 5 combined templates were removed, and a clone was called differentially abundant if the clone's Benjamini-Hochberg FDR was below 0.01. Using the form v = (b*log(k)+a)^2, the beta-binomial variance was modeled as a function of the total template count across the two samples. What TCRdb holds here is the immuneACCESS table cut down to in-frame rearrangements. Part of the clones is not present; checked against another copy, under half of the missing clones reflect an unresolved V gene, and the others are unexplained. Clone size and the V and J calls come from that table; the DNA yielded D and trimming. Present in this sample are some 120,000 clones, approximately 88% of which were seen just once. Of the sample, about 3.1% is held by the ten largest clones.

Study-wide conclusions, independent of this receptor: For all healthy donors, the variance in clone template counts between two-week samples rose significantly as total template count increased. The authors expected biological variance in healthy repertoires might increase further over much longer intervals such as months to years. Between technical replicates the binomial model flagged roughly 1.2 differentially abundant clones, whereas over around two weeks the binomial model flagged about 15 and over roughly 4 weeks 19 to 20. Both the number of clones called differentially abundant and the false-positive rate were significantly reduced by the beta-binomial model across all healthy-donor time intervals.

No immune events, such as infections, were documented for the healthy donors during the collection period. Healthy-donor blood repertoires served as a training cohort to calibrate time-dependent variance in a beta-binomial model of T-cell clone differential abundance. The training cohort comprised some 10 healthy donors, 3 female and 7 male. An age range of about 25 to 64 years, with an average of 43 years, was recorded for the donors. Whole blood from each healthy donor was obtained from a commercial supplier and was collected at three time points two to three weeks apart. Genomic DNA was extracted from unsorted whole blood for immunosequencing. This receptor was obtained from a person aged 18-69 years in good health. Material for sequencing was blood.

The CDR3 sequence is CASSFQGNTEAFF. The sequence in DNA is TGCGCCAGCAGCTTTCAGGGGAACACTGAAGCTTTCTTT. The chain is encoded by TRBV5-1 joined to TRBJ1-1; TRBD1 is perhaps the D gene, given 5 matching bases. The CDR3 holds 13 amino acids from the cysteine to the phenylalanine. CDR3 DNA only is kept here, 39 bases in frame from base 1. V drops 2 bases and J drops 1 base, leaving 6 bases in between. Per the germline V gene, SGHRS is the CDR1 and YFSETQ is the CDR2.